This T cell receptor (beta chain) was obtained from a study of blood T cell repertoires in COVID-19. Study as a whole: Whether acute or convalescent, the COVID-19 samples came from the United States, Italy and Spain. T cells, B-cell-depleted T cells, or PBMCs provided the cDNA or gDNA that served as material.

V trimming: 5 bases; J trimming: 6 bases; junction bases outside the gene matches: 9. CDR3 length: 14 amino acids. CDR1 is SEHNR, CDR2 FQNEAQ, per germline (reference sequence). Authors' processing steps: Amplification of reference gene primers was used by the study to estimate nucleated cell counts. Measured with immunoSEQ multiplex PCR; TCRdb has only the in-frame clones, and not every one. V and J calls and clone size are copied from that table; D and trimming were computed from the DNA. Of roughly 250,000 clones in the sample, about 90% were seen once. The chain couples TRBV7-9 to TRBJ1-2; TRBD1 agrees at 7 bases. Sample: peripheral blood. The clonotype was recovered from a woman aged 30 to 39 with COVID-19, enrolled during active disease. The CDR3, as DNA: TGTGCCAGCAGCCTAATTGACAGGGTAGATGGCTACACCTTC. Residues: CASSLIDRVDGYTF. The full variable domain, with the rest looked up from reference TRBV7-9 and TRBJ1-2, is DTGVSQNPRHKITKRGQNVTFRCDPISEHNRLYWYRQTLGQGPEFLTYFQNEAQLEKSRLLSDRFSAERPKGSFSTLEIQRTEQGDSAMYLCASSLIDRVDGYTFGSGTRLTVV.